Each of the 27 T cell receptor beta chains below was sequenced from the same sample in a study of T cells in Graves' hyperthyroidism and ophthalmopathy. Regions amplified from RNA transcripts were the TCR beta CDR3 regions. RT-PCR in the first round (using the HTBI primer set) targeted the TCR CDR3. TCRdb processed the multiplex PCR reads anew with MiXCR; each CDR3 protein has one entry. Of around 520,000 distinct CDR3 sequences in the sample, 12% to 15% were seen once. Sample: blood. The receptor source for this set is a woman in her thirties or forties with Graves' hyperthyroidism.

This chain connects TRBV10-3 to TRBJ1-4; 9 bases line up with TRBD1. Trimming cost V 0 bases and J 5 bases; bases outside gene matches: 4. The CDR3 totals 16 residues. CDR1 and CDR2 from the germline V gene are ENHRY and SYGVKD. The CDR3 reads CAISESDRGKNEKLFF. The CDR3 DNA reads TGTGCCATCAGTGAGTCCGACAGGGGGAAGAATGAAAAACTGTTTTTT.

As to this clonotype: The junction and the germline gene differ at one end; a read error may be behind it. The CDR3 region is CSSRPGTGNEKLFF. The CDR3 coding sequence is TGCAGTTCTAGGCCGGGAACCGGAAATGAAAAACTGTTTTTT. The V call is TRBV20-1, the J call TRBJ1-4; D not resolved. This CDR3 spans 14 amino acids. Germline CDR1 is DFQATT and CDR2 is SNEGSKA (reference sequence).

This clonotype appeared a few times. The chain couples TRBV3-1 to TRBJ1-5; TRBD1 matches 7 bases. CDR3 length: 15 amino acids. The germline gives CDR1 LGHDT, CDR2 YNNKEL (reference sequence). Trimming cost V 1 base and J 3 bases; bases outside gene matches: 3. The CDR3 DNA is TGTGCCAGCAGCCAAGCGACAGGGAACAATCAGCCCCAGCATTTT. Protein: CASSQATGNNQPQHF. Variable domain in full (rest from reference TRBV3-1 and TRBJ1-5): DTAVSQTPKYLVTQMGNDKSIKCEQNLGHDTMYWYKQDSKKFLKIMFSYNNKELIINETVPNRFSPKSPDKAHLNLHINSLELGDSAVYFCASSQATGNNQPQHFGDGTRLSIL.

This clonotype was seen a handful of times. J is TRBJ1-3 and V is TRBV20-1; D is uncertain. From germline, CDR1 is DFQATT and CDR2 SNEGSKA (reference sequence). The CDR3 spans 15 residues. V was shortened by 0 bases and J by 1 base, with 10 bases between the two germline ends. This CDR3 reads CSARDGVSSGNTIYF. CDR3 coding DNA: TGCAGTGCTAGAGATGGTGTCTCTTCTGGAAACACCATATATTTT.

This clonotype occurred once. DNA for the CDR3: TGTGCCAGCAGCTTAGCAGCGGGCAGGAATGAGCAGTTCTTC. Its protein is CASSLAAGRNEQFF. The genes are TRBV7-9 and TRBJ2-1; D is possibly TRBD2 (6 bases). This CDR3 spans 14 amino acids. Trimming removed 0 bases from V and 7 bases from J, with 10 bases in between. Germline values: CDR1 SEHNR, CDR2 FQNEAQ (reference sequence). The entire variable domain, with the rest obtained from reference TRBV7-9 and TRBJ2-1, is as follows: DTGVSQNPRHKITKRGQNVTFRCDPISEHNRLYWYRQTLGQGPEFLTYFQNEAQLEKSRLLSDRFSAERPKGSFSTLEIQRTEQGDSAMYLCASSLAAGRNEQFFGPGTRLTVL.

V is TRBV28 and J is TRBJ2-7; 9 bases line up with TRBD2. Germline V gene data show CDR1 as MDHEN and CDR2 as SYDVKM. Trimming cost V 3 bases and J 5 bases; bases outside gene matches: 8. The CDR3 has 15 residues. The CDR3 DNA reads as TGTGCCAGCAGTTTTGCGGCGGGAGGGCCGAACGAGCAGTACTTC. As protein: CASSFAAGGPNEQYF.

The gene calls are TRBV20-1 and TRBJ2-1; 7 positions match TRBD2. CDR3 size: 15 residues. Germline-derived CDR1 and CDR2 are DFQATT and SNEGSKA (reference sequence). Trimming took 0 bases from V and 10 from J; bases not matched to a gene: 12. This CDR3 is CSARDPFSGQEEQFF. The DNA for the CDR3 is TGCAGTGCTAGAGATCCGTTTAGCGGGCAAGAAGAGCAGTTCTTC.

The chain combines TRBV27 with TRBJ2-3; the D call may be TRBD1 or TRBD2 (7 bases each). The CDR3 is made up of 14 amino acids. V was clipped by 4 bases and J by 8 bases, with 16 bases between them. From germline, CDR1 is MNHEY and CDR2 SMNVEV (reference sequence). CDR3 in amino acids: CASSSQGGGGTQYF. The CDR3 DNA follows: TGTGCCAGCAGTTCTCAGGGGGGGGGGGGTACGCAGTATTTT.

This clonotype was counted ten times or more. The chain employs TRBV5-6 and TRBJ2-1; D is uncertain. The CDR3 contains 15 residues. Germline CDR1 SGHDT, CDR2 YYEEEE. V gave up 4 bases and J gave up 3 bases, with 14 bases separating them. The CDR3, as DNA: TGTGCCAGCAGCCTTTGGTTTTCTCTCTACAATGAGCAGTTCTTC. It encodes CASSLWFSLYNEQFF. The full variable domain, with the rest looked up from reference TRBV5-6 and TRBJ2-1, is DAGVTQSPTHLIKTRGQQVTLRCSPKSGHDTVSWYQQALGQGPQFIFQYYEEEERQRGNFPDRFSGHQFPNYSSELNVNALLLGDSALYLCASSLWFSLYNEQFFGPGTRLTVL.

This clonotype showed up many times. The rearrangement links TRBV2 to TRBJ1-4; tentatively, D is TRBD1 (5 bases). Trimming shortened V by 7 bases and J by 5 bases, and 11 bases separated the two germline ends. Germline-derived CDR1 and CDR2 are SNHLY and FYNNEI. This CDR3 is built from 13 residues. CDR3 loop: CASNRDPNEKLFF. The CDR3 nucleotides are TGTGCCAGCAACCGGGACCCCAATGAAAAACTGTTTTTT. Together with reference TRBV2 and TRBJ1-4, the CDR3 gives the full variable domain: EPEVTQTPSHQVTQMGQEVILRCVPISNHLYFYWYRQILGQKVEFLVSFYNNEISEKSEIFDDQFSVERPDGSNFTLKIRSTKLEDSAMYFCASNRDPNEKLFFGSGTQLSVL.

In nucleotides, the CDR3 is TGTGCCAGCAGCTTAGTCGCTAGCGGGAGAGGGGAGGGCTACGAGCAGTACTTC. This translates into CASSLVASGRGEGYEQYF. The chain combines TRBV7-2 with TRBJ2-7; 10 bases align to TRBD2. The germline V gene encodes CDR1 SGHTA and CDR2 FQGNSA. CDR3 length equals 18 residues. With V trimmed by 1 base and J by 3 bases, 12 bases remained unmatched.

This clonotype was observed many times. This chain uses TRBV2 with TRBJ1-2, with 9 bases identical to TRBD1. CDR1 is SNHLY and CDR2 is FYNNEI in the germline V gene. This CDR3 has 16 amino acids. J lost 0 bases, V lost 5 bases, and 7 bases had no gene match. The CDR3 coding sequence is TGTGCCAGCAGTCTGCGGGGACAGGGCGCTAACTATGGCTACACCTTC. The encoded protein is CASSLRGQGANYGYTF.

The table lists this clonotype with many counts. This chain connects TRBV29-1 to TRBJ2-7; D possibly uses TRBD1 or TRBD2 (6 bases each). The CDR3 sequence is 12 residues long. Trimming cost V 6 bases and J 4 bases, with 13 bases left between them. CDR1 and CDR2 (germline): SQVTM, ANQGSEA. CDR3 bases: TGCAGCGTACCGGGGGCAGGTTACGAGCAGTACTTC. Its protein is CSVPGAGYEQYF.

This clonotype was counted many times. The chain recombines TRBV4-1 with TRBJ2-7, with D perhaps TRBD2 (5 bases). Germline V CDR1 and CDR2: MGHRA, YSYEKL. Trimming shortened V by 1 base and J by 7 bases, and 11 bases separated the two germline ends. The length of the CDR3 is 13 residues. Here the CDR3 DNA reads TGCGCCAGCAGCCAAGGACTGACGGGGGAGCAGTACTTC. Translating gives CASSQGLTGEQYF.

The genes are TRBV6-1 and TRBJ2-7; 9 bases map to TRBD2. CDR3 length equals 14 residues. Trimming removed 6 bases from V and 0 bases from J; junction bases left unmatched: 3. Germline values: CDR1 MNHNS, CDR2 SASEGT. The CDR3 DNA reads TGTGCCAGCAGGATAGCGGGGGACTCCTACGAGCAGTACTTC. This codes for CASRIAGDSYEQYF.

The V gene is TRBV12-3 or TRBV12-4, the J gene TRBJ2-7; D is perhaps TRBD2 (6 bases). The CDR3 extends over 16 amino acids. V was pared by 3 bases and J by 4 bases, with 19 bases between. This CDR3 reads CASSFSPTSGTYEQYF. In DNA form, the CDR3 reads TGTGCCAGCAGTTTCTCCCCGACTAGTGGAACATACGAGCAGTACTTC.

The J gene is TRBJ1-5, the V gene TRBV2, with 7 bases matching TRBD1. Germline trimming cut 6 bases from V and 3 bases from J; bases unmatched to any gene: 8. The CDR3 is 15 amino acids. CDR1 is SNHLY, CDR2 FYNNEI, per germline. The CDR3 loop reads CASREGQSINQPQHF. The CDR3 region has the DNA TGTGCCAGCAGGGAGGGACAGAGTATCAATCAGCCCCAGCATTTT.

CDR3 in amino acids: CASSYFSGINEQFF. CDR3 sequence (DNA): TGTGCCAGCAGTTACTTTTCCGGGATCAATGAGCAGTTCTTC. This sequence joins TRBV6-5 and TRBJ2-1, with D possibly TRBD2 on 5 matching bases. Trimming stripped 1 base from V and 6 bases from J, with 10 bases between. This CDR3 spans 14 amino acids. Germline-derived CDR1 and CDR2 are MNHEY and SVGAGI.

Turning to this clonotype: This may arise from a read error, as a much more abundant clone is one base away. This chain links TRBV2 with TRBJ1-5; unclear D gene. The CDR3 runs to 13 residues. Germline assignment: CDR1 SNHLY and CDR2 FYNNEI. This chain's CDR3 is CAGSPTTSQPQHF. The CDR3 nucleotides are TGTGCCGGCAGTCCTACAACATCTCAGCCCCAGCATTTT.

Regarding this clonotype: This clone may be a read error of a much larger clone one base away. In this CDR3 the conserved last residue, phenylalanine or tryptophan, is missing, so a read error is likely. V is TRBV3-1 and J is TRBJ1-5, with unresolved D. The germline gives CDR1 LGHDT, CDR2 YNNKEL (reference sequence). Trimming removed 5 bases at V and 8 bases at J, with 13 bases between. The CDR3 has 13 residues. CDR3 sequence reads: CASSAGDVEPQHL. As DNA, the CDR3 is TGTGCCAGCAGCGCGGGAGATGTTGAGCCCCAGCATCTT.

This clonotype was recorded a few times. Given a much more abundant clone one base away, this may be a read error. The chain carries TRBV5-1 and TRBJ2-3; D unclear. Trimming pared 4 bases from V and 5 bases from J, leaving 8 bases between. CDR3 length equals 12 residues. From germline, CDR1 is SGHRS and CDR2 YFSETQ. The CDR3 nucleotides are TGCGCCAGCAGCATTCGACAAGATACGCAGTATTTT. The encoded protein is CASSIRQDTQYF.

This clonotype was found a few times. The chain carries TRBV7-9 and TRBJ2-7; no clear D gene. This CDR3 is built from 15 residues. Trimming removed 5 bases from V and 7 bases from J, with 21 bases in between. The germline V gene has CDR1 SEHNR and CDR2 FQNEAQ (reference sequence). This CDR3 is CASSPASGQHGEQYF. DNA for the CDR3: TGTGCCAGCAGCCCCGCTAGTGGGCAGCATGGGGAGCAGTACTTC.

Ten or more counts support this clonotype. The chain links TRBV5-1 to TRBJ2-3; 12 positions agree with TRBD2. Germline CDR1 SGHRS, CDR2 YFSETQ. J was trimmed by 2 bases and V by 4 bases; bases with no gene match: 8. The CDR3 extends over 17 amino acids. CDR3 residues: CASSAGLAGTYTDTQYF. DNA for the CDR3: TGCGCCAGCAGCGCCGGACTAGCGGGAACTTACACAGATACGCAGTATTTT.

This clonotype was found a few times. The CDR3 reads CASTLTRDRGSAGELFF. CDR3 in DNA: TGCGCCAGCACGCTAACCCGGGACAGGGGGTCGGCCGGGGAGCTGTTTTTT. J is TRBJ2-2 and V is TRBV5-1; the match to TRBD1 covers 11 bases. The germline CDR1 and CDR2 sequences are SGHRS and YFSETQ. The CDR3 has 17 residues. The trim removed 6 bases at V and 6 bases at J, leaving 13 bases unmatched. The variable domain in full, completed from reference TRBV5-1 and TRBJ2-2, reads KAGVTQTPRYLIKTRGQQVTLSCSPISGHRSVSWYQQTPGQGLQFLFEYFSETQRNKGNFPGRFSGRQFSNSRSEMNVSTLELGDSALYLCASTLTRDRGSAGELFFGEGSRLTVL.

This clonotype came up many times. This sequence joins TRBV4-1 and TRBJ2-2; 7 bases line up with TRBD1. The trim removed 0 bases at V and 1 base at J, leaving 5 bases unmatched. CDR1 and CDR2 from the germline V gene are MGHRA and YSYEKL. The CDR3 sequence is 17 residues long. DNA for the CDR3: TGCGCCAGCAGCCAAGAAGAGGCAGGGGGGAACACCGGGGAGCTGTTTTTT. Its translation is CASSQEEAGGNTGELFF.

This clonotype was observed many times. The chain joins TRBV20-1 to TRBJ2-7; a possible D gene is TRBD2 (6 bases). CDR3 length: 14 amino acids. Germline CDR1 is DFQATT and CDR2 is SNEGSKA (reference sequence). With 0 bases removed from V and 3 bases from J, the gap between germline ends came to 12 bases. The CDR3 region is CSAREWGEYYEQYF. CDR3 nucleotides: TGCAGTGCTAGAGAGTGGGGGGAATACTACGAGCAGTACTTC.

The chain employs TRBV12-3 or TRBV12-4 and TRBJ2-2; no reliable D call. The CDR3 runs to 14 residues. The V gene lost 2 bases and the J gene lost 8 bases, with 12 bases spanning the gap. This CDR3 reads CASSLLRLEGELFF. CDR3 nucleotides: TGTGCCAGCAGTTTACTACGGCTTGAGGGGGAGCTGTTTTTT.